The present T cell receptor beta chain was sequenced within a study of blood T cell repertoires in COVID-19. Study at large: PBMCs, B-cell-depleted T cells, or T cells provided the cDNA or gDNA that made up the material.

Authors' processing steps: Quantification of nucleated cells was approximated via reference gene primer amplification. TCRdb's copy holds only in-frame clones and misses some; the assay was immunoSEQ multiplex PCR. V, J and clone size are taken as reported in that table, and D and trimming were inferred from the DNA itself. The sample shows about 68,000 clones, approximately 89% of them seen only once. V dropped 6 bases and J dropped 4 bases, with 10 bases sitting between them. This CDR3 is built from 13 residues. Germline V gene data show CDR1 as SNHLY and CDR2 as FYNNEI. One Seattle source followed patients from active infection through their disease course.

Sequenced material: peripheral blood. The TCR comes from a man aged 45-65 years with COVID-19, enrolled during active disease. The V and J genes are TRBV2 and TRBJ1-5; tentative D call: TRBD1 (6 bases). The CDR3 sequence is CASRIRGNQPQHF. CDR3 coding DNA: TGTGCCAGCAGAATAAGGGGGAATCAGCCCCAGCATTTT.